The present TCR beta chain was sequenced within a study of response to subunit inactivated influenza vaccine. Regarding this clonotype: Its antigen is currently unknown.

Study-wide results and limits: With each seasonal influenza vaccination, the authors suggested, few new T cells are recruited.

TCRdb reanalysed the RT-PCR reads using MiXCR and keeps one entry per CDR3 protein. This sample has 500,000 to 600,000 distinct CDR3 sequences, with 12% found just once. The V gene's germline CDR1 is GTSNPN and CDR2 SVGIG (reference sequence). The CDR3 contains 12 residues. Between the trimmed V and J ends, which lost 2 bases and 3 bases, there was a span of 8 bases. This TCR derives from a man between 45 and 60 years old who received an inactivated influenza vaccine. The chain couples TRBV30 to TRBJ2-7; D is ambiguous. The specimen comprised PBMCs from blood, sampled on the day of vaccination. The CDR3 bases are TGTGCCTGGAGTCATGCGAGCTACGAGCAGTACTTC. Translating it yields CAWSHASYEQYF. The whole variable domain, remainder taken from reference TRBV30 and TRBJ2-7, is SQTIHQWPATLVQPVGSPLSLECTVEGTSNPNLYWYRQAAGRGLQLLFYSVGIGQISSEVPQNLSASRPQDRQFILSSKKLLLSDSGFYLCAWSHASYEQYFGPGTRLTVT.